Listed below are T cell receptor beta chains from one sample, sequenced in a study of blood T cell repertoires in COVID-19. Data came from immunoSEQ multiplex PCR; TCRdb stores just in-frame clones and leaves some out. The sample has roughly 500,000 clones, over 75% seen once; the top ten hold roughly 1.9%. The sequenced material came from PBMCs or T cells enriched from blood (not recorded which). Receptors originate from a woman in her forties who had recovered from COVID-19. The CDR3 runs from the conserved cysteine through the conserved F or W. Fields, in order: V gene, CDR3 length, D gene, CDR3 protein. The D gene is left open where the match is weak.

TRBV29-1 | 13 | NA | CSVGQLLSYGYTF
TRBV2 | 13 | TRBD2 | CASSQRGTETQYF
TRBV19 | 15 | NA | CASSIDPGQGYGYTF
TRBV6-2/TRBV6-3 | 19 | TRBD1 | CASSPSEIPRDRETGELFF
TRBV7-9 | 15 | NA | CASSFGLGDSQYYTF
TRBV3-1/TRBV3-2 | 14 | NA | CASSRQPGAYEQYF
TRBV4-3 | 19 | NA | CASSQGPGGVVYSNQPQHF
TRBV19 | 15 | TRBD1 | CASSIVTGGDQPQHF
TRBV9 | 15 | NA | CASSPLGVYQETQYF
TRBV19 | 14 | NA | CASSIRSKYNEQFF
TRBV19 | 14 | NA | CASSTASTEQPQHF
TRBV11-3 | 14 | NA | CASSRGTTNEKLFF
TRBV6-5 | 14 | NA | CASRGPAGGQPQHF
TRBV2 | 16 | NA | CASRANSDRSNQPQHF
TRBV28 | 10 | NA | CASSGNTIYF
TRBV19 | 14 | NA | CASSIARGSTEAFF
TRBV4-3 | 15 | NA | CASSQDLGRDQPQHF
TRBV29-1 | 13 | TRBD1 | CSVAHRGMEEQYF
TRBV10-2 | 15 | NA | CASRGASPDTGELFF
TRBV7-8 | 21 | TRBD1 | CASSLAPRRDRGPGVNYGYTF
TRBV10-2 | 15 | TRBD1 | CASSERQGAYNEQFF
TRBV27 | 14 | NA | CASSSLAPRNEQFF
TRBV5-1 | 13 | NA | CASSSGLTAEAFF
TRBV7-6 | 18 | NA | CASSGTGTTTNSYNEQFF
TRBV6-6 | 15 | TRBD2 | CASRGRASGGYEQYF
TRBV18 | 13 | NA | CASSPDRNQPQHF
TRBV18 | 16 | TRBD1 | CASSPAPGQGYEKLFF
TRBV7-2 | 17 | TRBD1 | CASSLVGQGPTNYGYTF